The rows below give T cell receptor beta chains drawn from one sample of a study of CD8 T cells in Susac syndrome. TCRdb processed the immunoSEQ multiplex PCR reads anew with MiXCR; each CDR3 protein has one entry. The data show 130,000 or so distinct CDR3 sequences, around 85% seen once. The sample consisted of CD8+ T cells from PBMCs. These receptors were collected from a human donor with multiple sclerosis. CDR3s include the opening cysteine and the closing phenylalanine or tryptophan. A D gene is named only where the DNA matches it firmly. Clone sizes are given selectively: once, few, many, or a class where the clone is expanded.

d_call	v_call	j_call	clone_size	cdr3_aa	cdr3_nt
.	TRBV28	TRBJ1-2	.	CASTPEGGHGYGYTF	TGTGCCAGCACCCCTGAGGGGGGCCATGGGTATGGCTACACCTTC
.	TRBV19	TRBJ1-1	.	CASSIGGAEAFF	TGTGCCAGTAGTATAGGCGGAGCTGAAGCTTTCTTT
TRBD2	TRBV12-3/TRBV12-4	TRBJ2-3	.	CASSEIAGPTDTQYF	TGTGCCAGCAGTGAGATAGCGGGGCCCACAGATACGCAGTATTTT
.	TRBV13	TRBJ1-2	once	CASSLSMEGRGYGYTF	TGTGCCAGCAGCTTAAGCATGGAGGGAAGGGGCTATGGCTACACCTTC
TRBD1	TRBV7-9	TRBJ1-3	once	CASSLDSGGSSGNTIYF	TGTGCCAGCAGCTTAGATTCAGGGGGGAGCTCTGGAAACACCATATATTTT
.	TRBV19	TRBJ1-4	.	CASSTSPQEKLFF	TGTGCCAGTAGTACTTCCCCCCAGGAAAAACTGTTTTTT
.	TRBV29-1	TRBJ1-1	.	CSVDTGLNTEAFF	TGCAGCGTGGATACAGGGCTGAACACTGAAGCTTTCTTT
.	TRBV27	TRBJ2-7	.	CASRASQGYEQYF	TGTGCCAGCAGGGCATCTCAGGGCTACGAGCAGTACTTC
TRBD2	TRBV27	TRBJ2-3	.	CASSWASGSDTQYF	TGTGCCAGCAGTTGGGCTAGCGGTTCAGATACGCAGTATTTT
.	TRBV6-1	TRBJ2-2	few	CASKQGKAGELFF	TGTGCCAGCAAACAGGGAAAGGCCGGGGAGCTGTTTTTT
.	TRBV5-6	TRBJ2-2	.	CASSFGATGELFF	TGTGCCAGCAGCTTTGGGGCCACCGGGGAGCTGTTTTTT
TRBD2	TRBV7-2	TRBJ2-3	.	CASILLAGTTDTQYF	TGTGCCAGCATCCTCCTAGCGGGCACCACAGATACGCAGTATTTT
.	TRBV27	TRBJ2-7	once	CASSLDRSLEQYF	TGTGCCAGCAGTTTAGACCGATCTCTCGAGCAGTACTTC
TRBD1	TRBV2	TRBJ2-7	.	CASSEGTGGFYEQYF	TGTGCCAGCAGTGAAGGGACAGGGGGATTCTACGAGCAGTACTTC
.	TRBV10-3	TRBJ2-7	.	CAISESGAGAYEQYF	TGTGCCATCAGTGAGTCAGGGGCGGGCGCCTACGAGCAGTACTTC
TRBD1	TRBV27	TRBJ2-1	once	CASSTIPTGATSDEQFF	TGTGCCAGCAGTACGATTCCGACAGGGGCCACGTCCGATGAGCAGTTCTTC
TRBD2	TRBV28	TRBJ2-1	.	CASSFGGRDLYNEQFF	TGTGCCAGCAGTTTCGGAGGGAGGGACCTCTACAATGAGCAGTTCTTC
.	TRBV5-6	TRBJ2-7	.	CASSGTTQYEQYF	TGTGCCAGCAGCGGGACAACGCAATACGAGCAGTACTTC
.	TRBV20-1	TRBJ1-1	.	CSARDWSDTEAFF	TGCAGTGCTAGAGATTGGTCGGACACTGAAGCTTTCTTT
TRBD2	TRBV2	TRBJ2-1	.	CASRTSSGGPNEQFF	TGTGCCAGCAGGACTTCTAGCGGGGGGCCCAATGAGCAGTTCTTC